This TCR beta chain is drawn from a study of Graves' ophthalmopathy and Graves' hyperthyroidism. The TCR beta CDR3 regions underwent amplification from RNA transcripts. Investigators did first-round RT-PCR with HTBI primers, then second-round multiplex PCR. TCRdb re-called the multiplex PCR reads through MiXCR, storing one row per CDR3 protein. The sample holds 40,000 to 45,000 distinct CDR3 sequences, roughly half seen once. The specimen was peripheral blood. The TCR sequence derives from an adult man with Graves' ophthalmopathy.

The CDR3 DNA sequence: TGTGCCAGTAGGAGCGGGACAGGGGACACTGAAGCTTTCTTT. It codes for CASRSGTGDTEAFF. The chain couples TRBV19 to TRBJ1-1, with 10 bases matching TRBD1. The CDR3 runs to 14 residues. CDR1 and CDR2 from the germline V gene are LNHDA and SQIVND (reference sequence). With 6 bases clipped from V and 3 bases from J, the junction kept 4 bases outside the gene matches.